This T cell receptor beta chain was sequenced during a study of identical twins (dated by TCRdb to the mid-2010s). General notes on the study: The study deep-sequenced TCR alpha and beta repertoires from monozygotic twins, unrelated adults of various ages and cord blood to test whether fetal clonotypes persist. To rule out contamination, replicate twin experiments were performed at different times with different library preparation protocols.

The germline V gene sets CDR1 to MGHRA and CDR2 to YSYEKL. V is reduced by 1 base and J by 10 bases, leaving a spacing of 17 bases between them. Including the terminal cysteine and phenylalanine, the CDR3 comprises 16 residues. Only the CDR3 region is kept as DNA, spanning 48 bases read in frame from base 1. Study-level results and caveats: In monozygotic twins, recombination models systematically underestimated out-of-frame TCR alpha sharing, but the models matched the sharing seen between unrelated individuals. Invariant T cells such as MAIT and iNKT could partly confound zero-insertion analyses, although diverse VJ usage argued against such confounding for most clonotypes. Compared with coincidental sharing between unrelated individuals, an excess of low generation-probability sequences was observed among out-of-frame TCR alpha sequences shared between twins. Because the same donors could not be followed over many years, the conclusions depended on cross-sectional statistical analysis. Fewer insertions were carried by abundant cord blood beta clonotypes, a similar but weaker trend appeared in young adult naive repertoires, and no such trend appeared in memory repertoires. Excess twin sharing in beta out-of-frame sequences was weaker because fewer shared sequences lowered the signal-to-noise ratio.

Every donor in the study was a healthy Caucasian. Three pairs of female monozygotic twins, all aged about 18 to 30 years, made up the twin cohort. Positive isolation kits from Invitrogen were used to isolate CD4+ and CD8+ T cell populations. The method behind the library was 5' RACE. Sequencing was carried out with an Illumina HiSeq 2000. Template switching added a universal primer binding site, and the final cDNA carried a unique molecular identifier that allowed TCR cDNA molecules to be counted accurately. First-strand cDNA for TCR alpha and beta chains was synthesized from specific primers in the conserved constant-segment region. To control for contamination, each cDNA library was double barcoded with a SMART-Mk sample barcode plus Illumina barcodes. TruSeq adapter sequences and Illumina sample barcodes were added in two successive PCR steps. Sequencing of the TCR alpha and beta cDNA libraries was done on the Illumina HiSeq platform using custom primers. The study's own analysis went as follows. MiGEC processed the raw reads to extract unique molecular identifiers, while MiXCR was used to determine the CDR3 positions. Recombination models were inferred per individual with the repgenHMM and IGoR tools using an EM algorithm. The analysis of shared clonotypes was done with the tcR package in R, with sharing normalized by the product of cloneset sizes. To study raw recombination without the effects of thymic and clonal selection, out-of-frame nonproductive sequences were analyzed. The public reads were run again by TCRdb, first through fastp at Q25 and then through MiXCR, and only productive beta chains were kept. Every distinct CDR3 protein forms one entry, paired with its most common genes and DNA. The V and J calls reflect TCRdb's pipeline rather than the authors' work. The sample table records 450,000 to 650,000 distinct CDR3 sequences; nearly 15% of these occur just once. The ten largest clonotypes hold less than 0.5% of the sample.

This clonotype has more than one count but fewer than ten. Its antigen is not yet known. No base-level quality is on record; no much larger clone is a single base apart. The same data also contributed to another study, on yellow fever vaccine responses in identical twins. The second source states: The T cell response to vaccination in identical twins was reported by the authors to appear partly convergent and partly personalized. In the study, vaccine-responding T cell clones were precisely tracked in identical twins.

Sequencing used CD4+ T cells sorted from blood. The sequence links TRBV4-1 to TRBJ1-6; the D gene assignment is ambiguous. The TCR sequence derives from a woman aged 18-35 years in good health. The CDR3 reads as follows: CASSQVLSDTGSPLHF. The nucleotides read TGCGCCAGCAGCCAAGTTTTAAGCGACACTGGATCACCCCTCCACTTT.